The 17 T cell receptor beta chains below come from one sample, sequenced in a study of blood T cell repertoires in COVID-19. The table came from immunoSEQ multiplex PCR; TCRdb's copy has only in-frame clones and leaves some out. Among over 200,000 clones, 65% to 90% were seen once, and the ten largest hold around 15%. Sequencing was carried out using PBMCs or T cells enriched from blood (not recorded which). The receptors were gathered from a young man who had recovered from COVID-19.

The chain is built from TRBV19 and TRBJ1-5, with D perhaps matching TRBD1 (5 bases). Germline V CDR1 and CDR2: LNHDA, SQIVND (reference sequence). Trimming took 4 bases from V and 1 from J, leaving 8 bases between them. This CDR3 is built from 14 residues. The CDR3 loop is CASSTGSSNQPQHF. The CDR3 region has the DNA TGTGCCAGTAGTACAGGGTCGAGCAATCAGCCCCAGCATTTT.

This chain links TRBV6-5 with TRBJ1-5, with a possible D match to TRBD1 (6 bases). V lost 0 bases to trimming and J lost 3 bases, with 9 bases between them. This CDR3 has 15 amino acids. Germline CDR1 and CDR2: MNHEY and SVGAGI. DNA for the CDR3: TGTGCCAGCAGTTACTCACAGGGCCTCAATCAGCCCCAGCATTTT. Amino acids: CASSYSQGLNQPQHF.

The rearrangement links TRBV21-1 to TRBJ1-5. TRBV21-1 is a pseudogene locus. This CDR3 comprises 18 residues. CDR3 DNA sequence: TGTGCCAGCAGCAAAGTCTCTGGTGCTAAGTATAGCAATCAGCCCCAGCATTTT. Translated: CASSKVSGAKYSNQPQHF.

The chain's CDR3 is CASSDQGVNTEAFF. The CDR3 nucleotides are TGTGCCAGCAGTGACCAGGGGGTGAACACTGAAGCTTTCTTT. The chain has TRBV2 and TRBJ1-1; 7 bases are a match to TRBD1. V lost 3 bases, J lost 0 bases, and 1 base stayed unmatched. CDR1 and CDR2 (germline): SNHLY, FYNNEI. The length of the CDR3 is 14 residues.

This chain links TRBV19 with TRBJ1-5; a possible D gene is TRBD1 (6 bases). Per germline, CDR1 LNHDA and CDR2 SQIVND (reference sequence). This CDR3 region has 16 residues. V was trimmed by 5 bases and J by 0 bases, leaving 14 bases between them. Written as DNA, the CDR3 is TGTGCCAGTAGTTTAAAGACAGGTTATAGCAATCAGCCCCAGCATTTT. Encoded protein: CASSLKTGYSNQPQHF.

The V and J genes are TRBV3-1 (or the pseudogene TRBV3-2) and TRBJ2-4, with D perhaps TRBD1 (6 bases). The CDR3 has 14 residues. CDR1 is LGHDT and CDR2 is YNNKEL in the germline V gene (reference sequence). V was pared by 3 bases and J by 7 bases, with 13 bases between. This chain's CDR3 is CASSHRTGLNIQYF. In nucleotides, the CDR3 is TGTGCCAGCAGCCACAGAACAGGGTTGAACATTCAGTACTTC.

The chain has TRBV10-1 and TRBJ2-7; 7 bases map to TRBD2. Trimming at V came to 4 bases and at J to 2 bases, leaving 26 bases not matched to a gene. The length of the CDR3 is 21 residues. Germline-derived CDR1 and CDR2 are WNHNN and SYGVQD (reference sequence). CDR3 amino acids: CASSVRLRSPDGGRAAYEQYF. The DNA for the CDR3 is TGCGCCAGCAGTGTCCGCCTGCGTTCCCCAGATGGCGGGAGAGCCGCCTACGAGCAGTACTTC.

This clone was recorded only once. The rearrangement joins TRBV25-1 to TRBJ1-3; D unclear. Germline assignment: CDR1 MGHDK and CDR2 SYGVNS. The CDR3 consists of 15 residues. In DNA form, the CDR3 reads TGTGTTGCAAGATGTCCAGTCCGTCCTGGAAACACCATATATTTT. Translation gives CVARCPVRPGNTIYF.

The chain employs TRBV19 and TRBJ2-3; D may be TRBD2 (5 bases). V was cut by 3 bases and J by 6 bases, with 13 bases left in between. This CDR3 is built from 14 residues. CDR1 is LNHDA, CDR2 SQIVND, per germline (reference sequence). The DNA of the CDR3 is TGTGCCAGTAGTATTCTGGATAGCGTGGATACGCAGTATTTT. It is translated as CASSILDSVDTQYF.

The chain joins TRBV30 to TRBJ1-2; no clear D. This CDR3 has 12 amino acids. Germline V gene lookup returns CDR1 GTSNPN and CDR2 SVGIG (reference sequence). Deletions cut 3 bases from V and 6 bases from J, with 11 bases between. Here the CDR3 DNA reads TGTGCCTGGAGAAGATTGAAGCATGGCTACACCTTC. Translation gives CAWRRLKHGYTF.

The J gene is TRBJ1-6, the V gene TRBV19; 7 positions match TRBD1. This CDR3 is built from 13 residues. CDR1 is LNHDA, CDR2 SQIVND, per germline (reference sequence). After removal of 6 bases from V and 7 bases from J, the junction contained 3 bases not matched to a gene. For the CDR3, the DNA is TGTGCCAGTAGCCAACAGGGGAATTCACCCCTCCACTTT. Translated, it gives CASSQQGNSPLHF. Supplemented by reference TRBV19 and TRBJ1-6, the full variable domain reads DGGITQSPKYLFRKEGQNVTLSCEQNLNHDAMYWYRQDPGQGLRLIYYSQIVNDFQKGDIAEGYSVSREKKESFPLTVTSAQKNPTAFYLCASSQQGNSPLHFGNGTRLTVT.

The chain links TRBV11-3 to TRBJ2-1, with TRBD2 matching 10 bases. V shed 5 bases, J shed 3 bases, and the junction held 4 bases outside the gene matches. The CDR3 loop spans 15 amino acids. Germline loops: CDR1 SGHNT, CDR2 YENEEA. The CDR3 is CASSDRLAGYNEQFF. The CDR3 nucleotides read TGTGCCAGCAGCGACAGACTAGCGGGCTACAATGAGCAGTTCTTC.

The chain carries TRBV29-1 and TRBJ2-1, with TRBD2 matching 9 bases. The V and J ends lost 4 bases and 8 bases, in that order; junction bases with no gene match: 3. This CDR3 spans 12 amino acids. CDR1 is SQVTM and CDR2 is ANQGSEA in the germline V gene. The CDR3 sequence is CSVGLAGDEQFF. The CDR3 DNA sequence: TGCAGCGTTGGGTTAGCGGGGGATGAGCAGTTCTTC.

This chain links TRBV6-5 with TRBJ2-1; 10 bases line up with TRBD2. The CDR3 totals 16 residues. Trimming took 0 bases from V and 8 from J; bases not matched to a gene: 7. The germline CDR1 and CDR2 sequences are MNHEY and SVGAGI. CDR3 amino acids: CASSYSKLAGNHEQFF. The DNA of the CDR3 is TGTGCCAGCAGTTACTCGAAACTAGCGGGAAACCATGAGCAGTTCTTC.

V usage is TRBV4-1 and J usage is TRBJ2-2; maybe TRBD1 (5 bases). Germline CDR1 reads MGHRA; CDR2 reads YSYEKL. The CDR3 is made up of 15 amino acids. Trimming removed 4 bases at V and 4 bases at J, with 13 bases between. CDR3 amino acids: CASSPDTIPTGELFF. CDR3 sequence (DNA): TGCGCCAGCAGCCCGGACACCATCCCCACCGGGGAGCTGTTTTTT.

The chain combines TRBV3-1 (or the pseudogene TRBV3-2) with TRBJ1-1; the D is unclear. CDR1 and CDR2 (germline): LGHDT, YNNKEL (reference sequence). Trimming cost V 6 bases and J 3 bases, with 14 bases left between them. CDR3 length equals 14 residues. CDR3 bases: TGTGCCAGCAGGTACCGCCCCGGTGACACTGAAGCTTTCTTT. Residues: CASRYRPGDTEAFF.

The gene calls are TRBV5-6 and TRBJ1-3; 7 bases are shared with TRBD1. This CDR3 is 15 amino acids long. V lost 4 bases, J lost 1 base, and 5 bases stayed unmatched. Germline-derived CDR1 and CDR2 are SGHDT and YYEEEE. The CDR3 nucleotides are TGTGCCAGCAGCGAAGACAGGGTATCTGGAAACACCATATATTTT. Translating gives CASSEDRVSGNTIYF.